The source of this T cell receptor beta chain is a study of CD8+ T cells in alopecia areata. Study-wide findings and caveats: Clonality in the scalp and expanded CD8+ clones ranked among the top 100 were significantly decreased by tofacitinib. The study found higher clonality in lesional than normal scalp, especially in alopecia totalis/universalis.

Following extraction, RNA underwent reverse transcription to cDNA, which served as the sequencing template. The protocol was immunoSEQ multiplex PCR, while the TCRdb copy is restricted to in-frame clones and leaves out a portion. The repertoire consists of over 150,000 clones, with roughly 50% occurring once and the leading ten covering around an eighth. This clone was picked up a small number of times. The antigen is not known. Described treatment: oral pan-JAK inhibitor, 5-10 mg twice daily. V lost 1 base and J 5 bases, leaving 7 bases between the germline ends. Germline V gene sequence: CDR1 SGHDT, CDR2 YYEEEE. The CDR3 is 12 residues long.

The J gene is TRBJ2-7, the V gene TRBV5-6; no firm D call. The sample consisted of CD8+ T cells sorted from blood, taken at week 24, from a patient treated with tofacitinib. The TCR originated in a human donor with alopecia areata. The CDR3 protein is CASSLTHNEQYF. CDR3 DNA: TGTGCCAGCAGCTTGACCCACAACGAGCAGTACTTC.